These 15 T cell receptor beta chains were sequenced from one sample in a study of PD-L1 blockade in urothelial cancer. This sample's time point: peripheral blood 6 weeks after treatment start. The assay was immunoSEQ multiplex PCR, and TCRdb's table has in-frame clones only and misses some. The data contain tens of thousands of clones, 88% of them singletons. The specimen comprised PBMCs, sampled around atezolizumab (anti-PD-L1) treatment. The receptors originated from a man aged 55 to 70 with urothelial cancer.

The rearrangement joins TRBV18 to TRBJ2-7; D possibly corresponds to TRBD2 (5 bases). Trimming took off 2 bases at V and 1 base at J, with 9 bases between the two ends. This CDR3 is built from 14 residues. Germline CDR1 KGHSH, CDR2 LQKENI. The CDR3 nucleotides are TGTGCCAGCTCACCAGTAGCGACATCCTACGAGCAGTACTTC. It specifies CASSPVATSYEQYF.

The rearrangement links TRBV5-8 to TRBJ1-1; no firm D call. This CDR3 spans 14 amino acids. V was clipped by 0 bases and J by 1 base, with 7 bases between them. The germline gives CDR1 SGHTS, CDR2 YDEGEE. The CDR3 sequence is CASSLGRANTEAFF. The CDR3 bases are TGTGCCAGCAGCTTGGGGAGGGCGAACACTGAAGCTTTCTTT.

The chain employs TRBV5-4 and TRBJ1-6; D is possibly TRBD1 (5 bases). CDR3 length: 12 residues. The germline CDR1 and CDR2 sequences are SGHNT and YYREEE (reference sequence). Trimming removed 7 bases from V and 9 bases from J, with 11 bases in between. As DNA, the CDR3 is TGTGCCAGCTCTACCGGGGGTTCACCCCTCCACTTT. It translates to CASSTGGSPLHF.

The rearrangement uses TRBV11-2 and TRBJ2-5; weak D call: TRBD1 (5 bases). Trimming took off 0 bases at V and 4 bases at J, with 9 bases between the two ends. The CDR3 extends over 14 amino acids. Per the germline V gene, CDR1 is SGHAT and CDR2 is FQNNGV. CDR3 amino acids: CASSLDPGSETQYF. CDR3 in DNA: TGTGCCAGCAGCTTAGATCCAGGGTCAGAGACCCAGTACTTC.

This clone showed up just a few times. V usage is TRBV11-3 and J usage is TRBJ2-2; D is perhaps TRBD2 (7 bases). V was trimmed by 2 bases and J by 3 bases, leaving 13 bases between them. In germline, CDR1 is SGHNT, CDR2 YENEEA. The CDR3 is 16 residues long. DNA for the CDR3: TGTGCCAGCAGCTTAAGGGGGGGGTTAGACACCGGGGAGCTGTTTTTT. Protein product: CASSLRGGLDTGELFF.

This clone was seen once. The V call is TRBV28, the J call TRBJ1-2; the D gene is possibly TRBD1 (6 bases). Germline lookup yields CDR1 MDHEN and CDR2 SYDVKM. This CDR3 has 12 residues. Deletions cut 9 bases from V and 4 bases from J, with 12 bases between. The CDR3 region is CASTPGAYGYTF. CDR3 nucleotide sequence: TGTGCCAGTACCCCAGGGGCCTATGGCTACACCTTC.

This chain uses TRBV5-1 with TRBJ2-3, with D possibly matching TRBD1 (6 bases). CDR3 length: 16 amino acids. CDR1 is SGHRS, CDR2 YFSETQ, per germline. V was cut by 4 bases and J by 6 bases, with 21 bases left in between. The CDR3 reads CASSPGTSTWGDTQYF. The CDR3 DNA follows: TGCGCCAGCAGCCCCGGGACATCCACTTGGGGGGATACGCAGTATTTT.

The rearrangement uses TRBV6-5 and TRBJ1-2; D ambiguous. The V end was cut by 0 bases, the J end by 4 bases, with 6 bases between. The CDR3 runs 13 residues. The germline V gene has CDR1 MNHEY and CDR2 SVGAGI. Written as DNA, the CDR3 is TGTGCCAGCAGTTACTCGAGGGCCTATGGCTACACCTTC. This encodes CASSYSRAYGYTF.

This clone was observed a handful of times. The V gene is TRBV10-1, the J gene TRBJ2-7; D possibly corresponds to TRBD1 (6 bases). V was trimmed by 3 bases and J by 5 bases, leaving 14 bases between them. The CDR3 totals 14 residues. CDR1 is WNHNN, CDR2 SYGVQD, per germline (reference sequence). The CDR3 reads CASSDHRVPHEQYF. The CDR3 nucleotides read TGCGCCAGCAGTGACCACAGGGTGCCCCACGAGCAGTACTTC.

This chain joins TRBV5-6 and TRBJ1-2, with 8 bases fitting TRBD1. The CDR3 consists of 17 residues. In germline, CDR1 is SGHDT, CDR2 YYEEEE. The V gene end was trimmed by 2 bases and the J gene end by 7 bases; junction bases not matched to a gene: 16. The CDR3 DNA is TGTGCCAGCAGCTTCATTGCGCCCGCAGGGGGCCGGGGTGGCTACACCTTC. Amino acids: CASSFIAPAGGRGGYTF.

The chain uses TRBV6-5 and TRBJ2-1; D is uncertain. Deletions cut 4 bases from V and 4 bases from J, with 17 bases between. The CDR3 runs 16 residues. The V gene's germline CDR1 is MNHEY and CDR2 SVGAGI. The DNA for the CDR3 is TGTGCCAGCAGTTCTCCAGTGGGCGCGTCGTACAATGAGCAGTTCTTC. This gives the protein CASSSPVGASYNEQFF.

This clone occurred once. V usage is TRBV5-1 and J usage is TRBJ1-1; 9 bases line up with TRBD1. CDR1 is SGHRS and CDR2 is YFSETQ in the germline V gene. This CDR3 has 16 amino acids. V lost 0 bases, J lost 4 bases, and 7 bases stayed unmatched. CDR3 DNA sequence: TGCGCCAGCAGCTTGGCCGGTCGACAGGGGGGCACTGAAGCTTTCTTT. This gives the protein CASSLAGRQGGTEAFF.

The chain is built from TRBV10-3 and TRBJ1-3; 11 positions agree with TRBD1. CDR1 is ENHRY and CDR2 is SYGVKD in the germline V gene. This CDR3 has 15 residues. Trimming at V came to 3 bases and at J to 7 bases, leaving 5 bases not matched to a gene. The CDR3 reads CAISDFGQGANTIYF. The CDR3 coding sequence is TGTGCCATCAGTGACTTTGGACAGGGGGCCAACACCATATATTTT.

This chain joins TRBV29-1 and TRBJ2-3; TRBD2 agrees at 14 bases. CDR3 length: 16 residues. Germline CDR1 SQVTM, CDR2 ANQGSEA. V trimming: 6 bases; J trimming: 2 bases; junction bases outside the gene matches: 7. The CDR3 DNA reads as TGCAGCGTGATCGGACTAGCGGGAGGTCCCACAGATACGCAGTATTTT. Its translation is CSVIGLAGGPTDTQYF.

The CDR3 spells CASSLGRNTEAFF. Here the CDR3 DNA reads TGTGCCAGCAGTTTAGGGCGGAACACTGAAGCTTTCTTT. V and J are TRBV28 and TRBJ1-1; D is unresolved. V shed 2 bases and J shed 1 base, with 5 bases lying between them. The CDR3 contains 13 residues. The germline V gene has CDR1 MDHEN and CDR2 SYDVKM.